This TCR beta chain was captured by sequencing in a study of blood T cell repertoires in COVID-19 (dated by TCRdb to 2020 to 2021). Background for the entire study: Collaborator samples came from the United States, Italy and Spain and covered acute and convalescent phases of COVID-19. The material from the prospective study consisted of cDNA or gDNA derived from T cells, B-cell-depleted T cells, or PBMCs. Deeply sampled blood TCRbeta repertoires from subjects exposed to, actively infected with, or recovered from COVID-19 were included in the dataset. The repertoires were made available in a free public database intended to serve as a resource for research on the immune response to SARS-CoV-2. The samples were drawn from two sources: the first 160 participants of the ongoing ImmuneRACE study, and fewer than 1,500 subjects contributed by 6 global collaborators. A de-identified subject ID, COVID-19 status, age in years and sex were almost always included in the sample metadata. Where available, HLA class I and class II types were taken from metadata supplied by the sample provider and were not determined by assay-based typing. Study-level results and caveats: The amount of clinical and demographic metadata varied by source and participant and was provided uncurated.

Remarks on this clone: No antigen is known for it. Nothing much larger sits one base from this clone, and base qualities are not available.

Whole blood was collected in K2EDTA tubes by collaborating institutions according to the institutions' own protocols. For TCRbeta analysis, collaborator samples were shipped as frozen whole blood, as isolated PBMCs, or as DNA extracted from either sample type. TCRbeta CDR3 regions were amplified from genomic DNA by means of the immunoSEQ Assay, a bias-controlled multiplex PCR. The authors' pipeline ran thus. Within the assay, amplification of reference gene primers was used to estimate how many nucleated cells each sample contained. To quantify the absolute abundance of each unique TCRbeta CDR3 rearrangement, sequence reads were collapsed and filtered. For each sample, productive Simpson clonality was calculated as the square root of Simpson's diversity index over productive rearrangements. This is the immuneACCESS table as TCRdb keeps it, with only in-frame sequences that have V and J called. A part of the clones is gone; compared with another copy, unresolved V genes explain less than half, and the rest is unexplained. V and J calls and clone size are copied from that table; D and trimming were computed from the DNA. The sample table lists under 350,000 clones, 70% to 90% of them with a count of one. Approximately 9.9% of the sample lies in the top ten.

The material sequenced was peripheral blood. This TCR was recovered from a woman between 65 and 79 years old with acute or convalescent COVID-19.

The CDR3 region: CASSLERMRTDTQYF. The DNA is as follows: TGTGCCAGCAGCTTAGAGCGGATGCGCACAGATACGCAGTATTTT. The sequence links TRBV7-2 to TRBJ2-3; TRBD2 could be the D gene, as 5 bases match. The CDR3 measures 15 amino acids from cysteine to phenylalanine. The sequence is cut down to CDR3 DNA, 45 bases in frame from base 1. V is pared back by 1 base and J by 1 base, with 9 bases lying between the germline termini. CDR1 SGHTA and CDR2 FQGNSA were looked up in the germline V gene.